This TCR beta chain was retrieved from a study of T cells in Graves' hyperthyroidism and ophthalmopathy. This clonotype was observed many times. V lost 3 bases, J lost 0 bases, and 7 bases lay in between. CDR1 and CDR2 (germline): SGHNT, YENEEA. The CDR3 totals 14 residues. Using RNA transcripts as the source, TCR beta CDR3 regions were amplified. During a first-round RT-PCR of the TCR CDR3, the HTBI primer set was used. In TCRdb, the multiplex PCR reads were re-called with MiXCR into one record per CDR3 protein. This table has around 430,000 distinct CDR3 sequences, approximately 15% appearing once. Those patients with uncontrolled infection, other autoimmune disease, pregnancy or lactation were excluded.

V is TRBV11-3 and J is TRBJ2-3, with no clear D. The TCR was taken from a woman younger than 45 with Graves' hyperthyroidism. The sequencing input was blood. The CDR3 loop is CASSLSLSTDTQYF. CDR3 nucleotides: TGTGCCAGCAGCTTGTCACTCAGCACAGATACGCAGTATTTT.